Following are 30 T cell receptor beta chains from one sample sequenced in a study of beta chain features in type 1 diabetes (dated by TCRdb to the late 2010s). The library was generated by the immunoSEQ multiplex PCR assay. The entire isolated RNA was reverse transcribed using the High Capacity cDNA Reverse Transcription Kit, and thus expressed TCRB transcripts were sequenced. TCRdb's version of the immuneACCESS table is confined to in-frame rearrangements and falls short of the full clone set. An unresolved V gene accounts for under half of the shortfall where checked; the remainder is of unknown origin. The sample yields around 310,000 clones; more than 9.5% were counted once. The ten most abundant clones make up 0.015% of the sample. Source material: naive CD4+ T cells from blood. The sample's cell subset or site label, in plain terms: true naive CD4+ T cells. The receptor source for this set is a young woman in good health.

This clone was counted a few times. The V call is TRBV28, the J call TRBJ2-4, with 8 bases that match TRBD1. Germline V gene lookup returns CDR1 MDHEN and CDR2 SYDVKM. The CDR3 totals 15 residues. V was pared by 2 bases and J by 6 bases, with 6 bases of the junction left unmatched. The DNA of the CDR3 is TGTGCCAGCAGTTTAATCGGGACAGGCGGAAACATTCAGTACTTC. Its protein product is CASSLIGTGGNIQYF.

The chain has TRBV7-9 and TRBJ2-1; 14 bases match TRBD2. J gave up 9 bases and V 4 bases, and 5 bases lay outside the gene matches. CDR1 is SEHNR, CDR2 FQNEAQ, per germline (reference sequence). The CDR3 length is 15 residues. CDR3 region: CASSSWTSGRSEQFF. CDR3 in DNA: TGTGCCAGCAGCTCTTGGACTAGCGGGAGGAGTGAGCAGTTCTTC. Together with reference TRBV7-9 and TRBJ2-1, the CDR3 gives the full variable domain: DTGVSQNPRHKITKRGQNVTFRCDPISEHNRLYWYRQTLGQGPEFLTYFQNEAQLEKSRLLSDRFSAERPKGSFSTLEIQRTEQGDSAMYLCASSSWTSGRSEQFFGPGTRLTVL.

This clone was counted a few times. The V and J genes are TRBV6-5 and TRBJ2-3; TRBD2 is a possible D gene (5 bases). Germline CDR1 reads MNHEY; CDR2 reads SVGAGI. This CDR3 comprises 14 residues. Trimming pared 11 bases from V and 2 bases from J, leaving 17 bases between. The CDR3 sequence is CAGALERNTDTQYF. CDR3 nucleotide sequence: TGTGCCGGAGCTCTAGAGCGGAACACAGATACGCAGTATTTT.

The chain couples TRBV29-1 to TRBJ2-7; D remains unclear. Germline V CDR1 and CDR2: SQVTM, ANQGSEA. The ends were cut back, 7 bases at V and 0 bases at J, with 16 bases in the middle. The CDR3 has 14 residues. CDR3 coding DNA: TGCAGCGCAACTTCCACCGAAAACTCCTACGAGCAGTACTTC. It specifies CSATSTENSYEQYF.

This chain uses TRBV6-5 with TRBJ2-3; perhaps TRBD1 as D (6 bases). The CDR3 runs to 16 residues. With 2 bases removed from V and 2 bases from J, the gap between germline ends came to 14 bases. Germline lookup yields CDR1 MNHEY and CDR2 SVGAGI. CDR3 sequence reads: CASSYQQGSSTDTQYF. The CDR3 coding sequence is TGTGCCAGCAGTTACCAACAGGGATCTTCCACAGATACGCAGTATTTT.

The chain recombines TRBV6-5 with TRBJ2-7; no clear D gene. With 0 bases removed from V and 0 bases from J, the gap between germline ends came to 12 bases. CDR1 is MNHEY, CDR2 SVGAGI, per germline. The CDR3 consists of 16 residues. DNA for the CDR3: TGTGCCAGCAGTTACTCGGTGGGCAGACCCTCCTACGAGCAGTACTTC. It translates to CASSYSVGRPSYEQYF.

This clone was counted a few times. This chain joins TRBV7-2 and TRBJ2-7, with D possibly matching TRBD2 (5 bases). The germline CDR1 and CDR2 sequences are SGHTA and FQGNSA. The CDR3 is 14 amino acids. V lost 5 bases to trimming and J lost 0 bases, with 11 bases between them. The CDR3 spells CASSREPSSYEQYF. The CDR3 DNA sequence: TGTGCCAGCAGCAGGGAGCCCAGCTCCTACGAGCAGTACTTC.

The CDR3 DNA reads as TGTGCCAGCTCGGGACAGGGTCCGCAGTATTTT. As protein: CASSGQGPQYF. This chain joins TRBV27 and TRBJ2-3; 9 bases align to TRBD1. This CDR3 contains 11 residues. V shed 8 bases and J 10 bases; nucleotides not matched to a gene: 4. Germline-derived CDR1 and CDR2 are MNHEY and SMNVEV (reference sequence).

This clone was picked up a small number of times. The CDR3 reads CASSYSSGRVSNEQFF. The CDR3 bases are TGTGCCAGCAGTTACTCGAGCGGGAGGGTGTCCAATGAGCAGTTCTTC. The chain carries TRBV6-5 and TRBJ2-1, with 10 bases identical to TRBD2. Per the germline V gene, CDR1 is MNHEY and CDR2 is SVGAGI. This CDR3 has 16 amino acids. The ends lost 0 bases at V and 6 bases at J; junction bases unmatched: 5.

This clone showed up just a few times. J is TRBJ2-7 and V is TRBV27; 10 nucleotides agree with TRBD1. Losses at the gene ends were 8 bases for V and 4 bases for J; bases not matched to a gene: 14. The CDR3 sequence is 16 residues long. The V gene's germline CDR1 is MNHEY and CDR2 SMNVEV (reference sequence). The CDR3 region is CASGPGTGAGRYEQYF. As DNA, the CDR3 is TGTGCCAGCGGTCCCGGGACAGGGGCCGGCAGGTACGAGCAGTACTTC.

This clone was detected a few times. The rearrangement joins TRBV30 to TRBJ2-1; no reliable D call. V shed 2 bases and J shed 0 bases, with 8 bases lying between them. Germline values: CDR1 GTSNPN, CDR2 SVGIG (reference sequence). CDR3 size: 14 residues. DNA for the CDR3: TGTGCCTGGAGTCACCAGAACTCCTACAATGAGCAGTTCTTC. It encodes CAWSHQNSYNEQFF.

This clone was seen only a few times. The V call is TRBV5-1, the J call TRBJ2-7; 15 bases line up with TRBD2. The CDR3 loop spans 16 amino acids. CDR1 is SGHRS, CDR2 YFSETQ, per germline. J was trimmed by 7 bases and V by 4 bases; bases with no gene match: 9. In DNA form, the CDR3 reads TGCGCCAGCAGCCCCTCTGGACTAGCGGGAGGGCAAGAGCAGTACTTC. Translation gives CASSPSGLAGGQEQYF.

This clone was seen only a few times. The CDR3 sequence: CASSLKDRAIGGYTF. In nucleotides, the CDR3 is TGTGCCAGCAGCCTAAAGGACAGGGCTATTGGTGGCTACACCTTC. The chain uses TRBV7-8 and TRBJ1-2; 8 bases fit TRBD1. The trim removed 5 bases at V and 7 bases at J, leaving 12 bases unmatched. This CDR3 is 15 amino acids long. Germline CDR1 SGHVS, CDR2 FQNEAQ.

The table lists this clone with a few counts. No DNA is shown, since the ends of the CDR3 on it are uncertain; the CDR3 is the one TCRdb lists. The J gene is TRBJ2-7, the V gene TRBV27; TRBD2, the table's D call, was not compared with the DNA. The CDR3 is made up of 14 amino acids, end residues included. Germline CDR1 and CDR2: MNHEY and SMNVEV (reference sequence). The CDR3: CASSSSGGDYEQYF.

Here the CDR3 DNA reads TGTGCCAGCACCCGACAGATGAACACTGAAGCTTTCTTT. It codes for CASTRQMNTEAFF. V is TRBV7-2 and J is TRBJ1-1, with D possibly matching TRBD1 (5 bases). Germline values: CDR1 SGHTA, CDR2 FQGNSA. The CDR3 covers 13 residues. Trimming stripped 7 bases from V and 0 bases from J, with 9 bases between.

This clone came up a few times. V is TRBV7-9 and J is TRBJ2-1; TRBD1 agrees at 8 bases. Trimming removed 3 bases from V and 4 bases from J; junction bases left unmatched: 5. From germline, CDR1 is SEHNR and CDR2 FQNEAQ (reference sequence). CDR3 length equals 15 residues. CDR3 nucleotides: TGTGCCAGCAGCTTGGGCCAGGGGGCGTACAATGAGCAGTTCTTC. Translated: CASSLGQGAYNEQFF.

V and J are TRBV5-1 and TRBJ2-3; 7 nucleotides match TRBD2. The CDR3 has 14 amino acids. Unmatched junction bases numbered 9, after V lost 7 bases and J lost 4 bases. Germline loops: CDR1 SGHRS, CDR2 YFSETQ. This CDR3 is CASGLGGRADTQYF. The CDR3 nucleotides are TGCGCCAGCGGTTTGGGCGGGAGAGCAGATACGCAGTATTTT.

This clone was seen only a few times. This chain joins TRBV5-4 and TRBJ2-1, with TRBD2 identical over 13 bases. There are 14 residues in the CDR3. Germline loops: CDR1 SGHNT, CDR2 YYREEE (reference sequence). V trimming: 4 bases; J trimming: 5 bases; junction bases outside the gene matches: 0. The CDR3 DNA is TGTGCCAGCAGCGGGACTAGCGGGAACAATGAGCAGTTCTTC. Encoded protein: CASSGTSGNNEQFF. Full variable domain (missing parts from reference TRBV5-4 and TRBJ2-1): ETGVTQSPTHLIKTRGQQVTLRCSSQSGHNTVSWYQQALGQGPQFIFQYYREEENGRGNFPPRFSGLQFPNYSSELNVNALELDDSALYLCASSGTSGNNEQFFGPGTRLTVL.

This clone was detected a few times. The rearrangement joins TRBV29-1 to TRBJ2-1; 9 bases line up with TRBD2. The germline V gene encodes CDR1 SQVTM and CDR2 ANQGSEA. Unmatched junction bases numbered 13, after V lost 7 bases and J lost 9 bases. The CDR3 spans 14 residues. This CDR3 reads CSAAPLAGGGEQFF. The CDR3 DNA reads as TGCAGCGCTGCCCCTCTTGCGGGAGGGGGTGAGCAGTTCTTC.

This sequence joins TRBV28 and TRBJ1-4; a weak D match, TRBD1 (5 bases). The germline V gene encodes CDR1 MDHEN and CDR2 SYDVKM. The germline V and J ends were trimmed by 3 bases and 5 bases, with 13 bases remaining between them. The CDR3 is 15 residues long. CDR3 residues: CASSLGQGRNEKLFF. The CDR3 coding sequence is TGTGCCAGCAGTTTGGGGCAGGGAAGGAATGAAAAACTGTTTTTT.

The chain has TRBV2 and TRBJ2-3, with TRBD2 matching 8 bases. Germline values: CDR1 SNHLY, CDR2 FYNNEI. V shed 7 bases and J 0 bases; nucleotides not matched to a gene: 6. The CDR3 length is 15 residues. The DNA of the CDR3 is TGTGCCAGCACTAGAGCGGGGGCAAGCACAGATACGCAGTATTTT. Translated, it gives CASTRAGASTDTQYF.

This chain connects TRBV2 to TRBJ2-7; TRBD1 agrees at 7 bases. The trim removed 2 bases at V and 3 bases at J, leaving 10 bases unmatched. The CDR3 spans 16 residues. Per the germline V gene, CDR1 is SNHLY and CDR2 is FYNNEI. The CDR3 DNA follows: TGTGCCAGCAGTGAAAGTAGGACAGGAATTAACTACGAGCAGTACTTC. The encoded protein is CASSESRTGINYEQYF.

This sequence joins TRBV6-4 and TRBJ2-1; 9 nucleotides agree with TRBD2. The CDR3 covers 16 residues. The trim removed 2 bases at V and 0 bases at J, leaving 2 bases unmatched. Germline lookup yields CDR1 MRHNA and CDR2 SNTAGT. CDR3 in DNA: TGTGCCAGCAGTGACGCGGGAGGGAGCTCCTACAATGAGCAGTTCTTC. Its protein product is CASSDAGGSSYNEQFF.

In this sample, this clone turned up a few times. This chain uses TRBV7-2 with TRBJ2-2; TRBD2 agrees at 16 bases. V lost 5 bases to trimming and J lost 4 bases; unmatched junction nucleotides: 10. The CDR3 spans 19 residues. In germline, CDR1 is SGHTA, CDR2 FQGNSA. The CDR3 DNA reads as TGTGCCAGCAGCCAAACCCCGGGACTAGCGGGAGGGGGCACCGGGGAGCTGTTTTTT. This gives the protein CASSQTPGLAGGGTGELFF.

This clone occurred a few times. The sample has other DNA sequences that encode this CDR3 too. This sequence joins TRBV15 and TRBJ2-3; 9 nucleotides align to TRBD2. This CDR3 contains 16 residues. Looked up from germline, CDR1 is LNHNV and CDR2 is YYDKDF (reference sequence). After removal of 0 bases from V and 2 bases from J, the junction contained 3 bases not matched to a gene. CDR3 coding DNA: TGTGCCACCAGCAGAGAAGCTAGCGGGAACACAGATACGCAGTATTTT. Translating it yields CATSREASGNTDTQYF.

This clone was seen a few times. This chain uses TRBV5-1 with TRBJ2-5, with 8 bases matching TRBD2. The CDR3 runs to 16 residues. V shed 0 bases, J shed 5 bases, and the junction held 9 bases outside the gene matches. Germline loops: CDR1 SGHRS, CDR2 YFSETQ. The CDR3 DNA follows: TGCGCCAGCAGCTTGGCCACTAGCGGTAGCGTGGAGACCCAGTACTTC. Translation gives CASSLATSGSVETQYF.

This rearrangement joins TRBV7-9 to TRBJ2-2; D gene ambiguous. V lost 4 bases to trimming and J lost 8 bases, with 8 bases between them. Germline loops: CDR1 SEHNR, CDR2 FQNEAQ (reference sequence). This CDR3 is 12 amino acids long. The CDR3 DNA sequence: TGTGCCAGCAGCTCCCAAGCGGGGGAGCTGTTTTTT. Protein: CASSSQAGELFF.

The chain uses TRBV18 and TRBJ1-4; D is unresolved. This CDR3 is built from 16 residues. Looked up from germline, CDR1 is KGHSH and CDR2 is LQKENI. V was clipped by 6 bases and J by 4 bases, with 18 bases between them. As DNA, the CDR3 is TGTGCCAGCTCGCCTCAAGCGCCTGCCGGTAATGAAAAACTGTTTTTT. This encodes CASSPQAPAGNEKLFF.

This rearrangement joins TRBV7-2 to TRBJ2-1; 15 bases match TRBD2. The V and J ends lost 6 bases and 9 bases, in that order; junction bases with no gene match: 6. The CDR3 extends over 15 amino acids. The V gene's germline CDR1 is SGHTA and CDR2 FQGNSA. The CDR3 DNA reads TGTGCCAGCAGGCGGACTAGCGGGAGGGCCCCTGAGCAGTTCTTC. It yields the protein CASRRTSGRAPEQFF.

This chain uses TRBV4-3 with TRBJ2-1; 15 bases agree with TRBD2. This CDR3 comprises 18 residues. V was clipped by 4 bases and J by 5 bases; unmatched bases: 9. CDR1 is LGHNA, CDR2 YSLEER, per germline. CDR3 protein: CASSREGTSGRRDNEQFF. CDR3 sequence (DNA): TGCGCCAGCAGCCGAGAGGGGACTAGCGGGAGGAGGGACAATGAGCAGTTCTTC.